This T cell receptor beta chain was identified in a study of identical twins. The CDR3 spans 16 residues. J was trimmed by 7 bases and V by 2 bases; bases with no gene match: 7. The germline CDR1 and CDR2 sequences are LNHNV and YYDKDF (reference sequence). TCRdb analysed the 5' RACE reads with MiXCR anew, one entry per CDR3 protein. The profile shows approximately 490,000 distinct CDR3 sequences, approximately 20% of them singletons. These sequences were also reported in another study, on yellow fever vaccine responses in identical twins.

The V call is TRBV15, the J call TRBJ1-6; 8 nucleotides line up with TRBD1. The TCR was taken from a woman aged 18-30 years in good health. Sample: CD4+ T cells sorted from blood. The CDR3 loop is CATSRIRGLKNSPLHF. CDR3 nucleotides: TGTGCCACCAGCAGAATCAGGGGGCTCAAAAATTCACCCCTCCACTTT.